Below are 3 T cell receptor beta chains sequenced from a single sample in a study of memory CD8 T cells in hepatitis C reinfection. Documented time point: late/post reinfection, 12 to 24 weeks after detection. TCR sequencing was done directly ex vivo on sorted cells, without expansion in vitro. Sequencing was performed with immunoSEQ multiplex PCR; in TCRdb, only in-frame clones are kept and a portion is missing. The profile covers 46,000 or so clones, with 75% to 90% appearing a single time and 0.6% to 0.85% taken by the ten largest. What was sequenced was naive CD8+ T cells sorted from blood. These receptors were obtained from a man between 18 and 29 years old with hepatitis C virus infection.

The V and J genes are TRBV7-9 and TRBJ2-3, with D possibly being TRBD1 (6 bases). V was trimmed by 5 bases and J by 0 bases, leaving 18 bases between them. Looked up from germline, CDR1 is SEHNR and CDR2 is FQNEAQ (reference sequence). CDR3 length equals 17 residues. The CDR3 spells CASSPDAWTASTDTQYF. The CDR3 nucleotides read TGTGCCAGCAGCCCAGATGCCTGGACAGCTAGCACAGATACGCAGTATTTT.

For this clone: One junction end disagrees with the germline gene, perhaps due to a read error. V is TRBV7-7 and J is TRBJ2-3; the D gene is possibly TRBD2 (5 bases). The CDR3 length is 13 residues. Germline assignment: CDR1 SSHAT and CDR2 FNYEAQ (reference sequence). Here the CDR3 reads CASSLATTATQYF. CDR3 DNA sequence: TGTGCTAGCAGCTTAGCGACAACGGCTACGCAGTATTTT.

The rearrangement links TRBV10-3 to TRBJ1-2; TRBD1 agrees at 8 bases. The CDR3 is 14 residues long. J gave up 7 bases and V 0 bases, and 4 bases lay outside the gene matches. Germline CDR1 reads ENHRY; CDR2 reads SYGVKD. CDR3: CAISESGQGAGYTF. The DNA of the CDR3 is TGTGCCATCAGTGAGTCCGGGCAGGGGGCTGGCTACACCTTC.